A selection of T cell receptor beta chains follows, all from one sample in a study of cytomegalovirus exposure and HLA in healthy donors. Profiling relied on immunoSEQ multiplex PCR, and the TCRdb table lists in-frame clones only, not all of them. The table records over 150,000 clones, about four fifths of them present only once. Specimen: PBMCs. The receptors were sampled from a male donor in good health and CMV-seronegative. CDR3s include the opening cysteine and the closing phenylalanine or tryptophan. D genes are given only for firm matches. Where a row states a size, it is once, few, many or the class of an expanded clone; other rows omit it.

DNA: TGTGCCAGCAGCTTGAGGCGGGAGGGTAGATCCAATGAGCAGTTCTTC
CDR3: CASSLRREGRSNEQFF
V: TRBV5-5
J: TRBJ2-1
D: TRBD2
size: NA

DNA: TGTGCCAGCAGCTTAGGGCCTGTGGATACGCAGTATTTT
CDR3: CASSLGPVDTQYF
V: TRBV11-2
J: TRBJ2-3
D: NA
size: few

DNA: TGTGCCAGCAGTTTACCCGGGACAGGCCGTTCCCAGCCCCAGCATTTT
CDR3: CASSLPGTGRSQPQHF
V: TRBV28
J: TRBJ1-5
D: TRBD1
size: NA

DNA: TGTGCCAGCACCAGACAGGGCGGAGAAAAACTGTTTTTT
CDR3: CASTRQGGEKLFF
V: TRBV13
J: TRBJ1-4
D: TRBD1
size: NA

DNA: TGTGCCAGCAGTTCCGGGGAGACCCAGTACTTC
CDR3: CASSSGETQYF
V: TRBV28
J: TRBJ2-5
D: NA
size: NA

DNA: TGTGCCAGCAGCTTGGGCCACAGGGGGCCAGATACGCAGTATTTT
CDR3: CASSLGHRGPDTQYF
V: TRBV7-3
J: TRBJ2-3
D: TRBD1
size: NA

DNA: TGTGCCAGCAGACAGGGGGGCAATCAGCCCCAGCATTTT
CDR3: CASRQGGNQPQHF
V: TRBV6-5
J: TRBJ1-5
D: TRBD1
size: NA

DNA: TGTGCCAGCAGCTTGCTAAAAACTACTGAAGCTTTCTTT
CDR3: CASSLLKTTEAFF
V: TRBV5-6
J: TRBJ1-1
D: NA
size: NA

DNA: TGTGCCAGCAGTTCCCGGGACAGGGGCGGCTACACCTTC
CDR3: CASSSRDRGGYTF
V: TRBV6-6
J: TRBJ1-2
D: TRBD1
size: NA

DNA: TGTGCCAGCAGGACTAGGAACCAAGAGACCCAGTACTTC
CDR3: CASRTRNQETQYF
V: TRBV5-6
J: TRBJ2-5
D: NA
size: NA

DNA: TGTGCCAGCAGTGAACAGTTAGGGGTGAGTGATTCACCCCTCCACTTT
CDR3: CASSEQLGVSDSPLHF
V: TRBV25-1
J: TRBJ1-6
D: NA
size: NA

DNA: TGTGCCAGCAGCCCCGGGACAGGGCGAGAGCAGTACTTC
CDR3: CASSPGTGREQYF
V: TRBV28
J: TRBJ2-7
D: TRBD1
size: NA

DNA: TGTGCCAGTAGACCGGGACAGTTCTCTGGAAACACCATATATTTT
CDR3: CASRPGQFSGNTIYF
V: TRBV19
J: TRBJ1-3
D: TRBD1
size: few

DNA: TGTGCCAGCTGGGATCCTAAAGGGGCCTACAATGAGCAGTTCTTC
CDR3: CASWDPKGAYNEQFF
V: TRBV2
J: TRBJ2-1
D: NA
size: NA

DNA: TGTGCCAGCAGATTGGACAGCTTCTATAATTCACCCCTCCACTTT
CDR3: CASRLDSFYNSPLHF
V: TRBV6-6
J: TRBJ1-6
D: NA
size: once

DNA: TGTGCCAGCACCCCAGTGGTGGGGGGAGATACGCAGTATTTT
CDR3: CASTPVVGGDTQYF
V: TRBV7-6
J: TRBJ2-3
D: NA
size: NA

DNA: TGTGCCAGTAGTATAGGGAGCAGGGGGCGATTTGGCTACACCTTC
CDR3: CASSIGSRGRFGYTF
V: TRBV19
J: TRBJ1-2
D: TRBD1
size: few

DNA: TGTGCCAGCAGCGTAGATGGTCTAGGAGGAAATGAGCAGTTCTTC
CDR3: CASSVDGLGGNEQFF
V: TRBV9
J: TRBJ2-1
D: NA
size: NA

DNA: TGTGCCAGCAGCGACCCAATAGCGGACGCCACAGATACGCAGTATTTT
CDR3: CASSDPIADATDTQYF
V: TRBV9
J: TRBJ2-3
D: NA
size: NA

DNA: TGCAGCGTTGAAGATGTAGCGGGAGGCGGTATCTCCTACAATGAGCAGTTCTTC
CDR3: CSVEDVAGGGISYNEQFF
V: TRBV29-1
J: TRBJ2-1
D: TRBD2
size: NA

DNA: TGTGCCAGCAGCCTCACAGATAGCAATCAGCCCCAGCATTTT
CDR3: CASSLTDSNQPQHF
V: TRBV6-1
J: TRBJ1-5
D: NA
size: NA

DNA: TGTGCCACCATGGCGGGCGGGGCCAACGTCCTGACTTTC
CDR3: CATMAGGANVLTF
V: TRBV6-5
J: TRBJ2-6
D: NA
size: few

DNA: TGTGCCAGCAGCCAGGCCCCCACAGATACGCAGTATTTT
CDR3: CASSQAPTDTQYF
V: TRBV11-3
J: TRBJ2-3
D: NA
size: NA

DNA: TGTGCCAGCAGCCCAACTAGGACGGGCACAGATACGCAGTATTTT
CDR3: CASSPTRTGTDTQYF
V: TRBV6-5
J: TRBJ2-3
D: NA
size: NA

DNA: TGTGCCATCAGTAGTGACAGGGGGGATACCTATGGCTACACCTTC
CDR3: CAISSDRGDTYGYTF
V: TRBV10-3
J: TRBJ1-2
D: TRBD1
size: NA

DNA: TGTGCCAGCAGCTTCGAAACAGGTTTCGGTGGCTACACCTTC
CDR3: CASSFETGFGGYTF
V: TRBV7-9
J: TRBJ1-2
D: NA
size: NA

DNA: TGTGCCAGTCCGCTTGGCGCACCAGGAGGAGCTTTCTTT
CDR3: CASPLGAPGGAFF
V: TRBV19
J: TRBJ1-1
D: NA
size: few

DNA: TGTGCCAGCAGTCCAGCAGGGACAGGGTATGGCAATGAGCAGTTCTTC
CDR3: CASSPAGTGYGNEQFF
V: TRBV7-3
J: TRBJ2-1
D: TRBD1
size: NA

DNA: TGTGCCAGCAGCCCGAGGGCTAGCGGGGCCTACAATGAGCAGTTCTTC
CDR3: CASSPRASGAYNEQFF
V: TRBV11-2
J: TRBJ2-1
D: TRBD2
size: NA

DNA: TGCGCCAGCAGCTTGGGTCTGGGAATAGCGTACACTGAAGCTTTCTTT
CDR3: CASSLGLGIAYTEAFF
V: TRBV5-1
J: TRBJ1-1
D: NA
size: few

DNA: TGTGCCAGCAGCCCGGGACACCTCTATGGCTACACCTTC
CDR3: CASSPGHLYGYTF
V: TRBV6-5
J: TRBJ1-2
D: NA
size: NA

DNA: TGTGCCAGCAGTTTATTAGATGGTTGGGGAGGGTACACAGATACGCAGTATTTT
CDR3: CASSLLDGWGGYTDTQYF
V: TRBV27
J: TRBJ2-3
D: TRBD2
size: NA

DNA: TGTGCCAGCAGTGACTCCGGGACTAGCGGTTCGGCGCAGTTCTTC
CDR3: CASSDSGTSGSAQFF
V: TRBV6-4
J: TRBJ2-1
D: TRBD2
size: NA

DNA: TGTGCCAGCAGTTACTCGAGCGGGGGGAAACTGTTTTTT
CDR3: CASSYSSGGKLFF
V: TRBV6-5
J: TRBJ1-4
D: NA
size: NA

DNA: TGTGCCAGCGGGAGGGAGGTTTACGAGCAGTACTTC
CDR3: CASGREVYEQYF
V: TRBV6-1
J: TRBJ2-7
D: TRBD2
size: NA

DNA: TGTGCCAGCTCACCACCGCCCGGGACAGGGGGCCGAAGCAATCAGCCCCAGCATTTT
CDR3: CASSPPPGTGGRSNQPQHF
V: TRBV18
J: TRBJ1-5
D: TRBD1
size: NA

DNA: TGTGCCAGCAGGTTCCGGGACACGGCTTCCTACGAGCAGTACTTC
CDR3: CASRFRDTASYEQYF
V: TRBV6-5
J: TRBJ2-7
D: NA
size: NA

DNA: TGTGCCAGCAGCTCGAGGACAGGGAGCTCCTACGAGCAGTACTTC
CDR3: CASSSRTGSSYEQYF
V: TRBV6-5
J: TRBJ2-7
D: TRBD1
size: few

DNA: TGTGCCTGGAGTAAACTGAGCGGCTACACCTTC
CDR3: CAWSKLSGYTF
V: TRBV30
J: TRBJ1-2
D: NA
size: NA

DNA: TGTGCCTGGAAATCGGTCGAGGCTGAAAAACTGTTTTTT
CDR3: CAWKSVEAEKLFF
V: TRBV30
J: TRBJ1-4
D: NA
size: few

DNA: TGTGCCAGTAAGGGGCTAGCGGGAGGGAGCTCCTACAATGAGCAGTTCTTC
CDR3: CASKGLAGGSSYNEQFF
V: TRBV19
J: TRBJ2-1
D: TRBD2
size: NA

DNA: TGTGCCAGTACCAAGGGGAGGGGGTCCTACAATGAGCAGTTCTTC
CDR3: CASTKGRGSYNEQFF
V: TRBV19
J: TRBJ2-1
D: NA
size: NA

DNA: TGTGCCAGCACCCTGATCCCGACTTCTGACAGGTACATGAACACTGAAGCTTTCTTT
CDR3: CASTLIPTSDRYMNTEAFF
V: TRBV6-4
J: TRBJ1-1
D: NA
size: NA

DNA: TGCGCCAGCAGCTTAGGACAGTCTAACTATGGCTACACCTTC
CDR3: CASSLGQSNYGYTF
V: TRBV5-1
J: TRBJ1-2
D: NA
size: NA

DNA: TGTGCCAGCAGCTTAGAAGGGACAAATAATCAGCCCCAGCATTTT
CDR3: CASSLEGTNNQPQHF
V: TRBV7-2
J: TRBJ1-5
D: NA
size: few

DNA: TGTGCCAGCAGTTACTTGGGGGGAGGGCACGAGCAGTACTTC
CDR3: CASSYLGGGHEQYF
V: TRBV6-5
J: TRBJ2-7
D: TRBD2
size: once

DNA: TGCGCCAGCAGCTTGGGCGCAGCTAGTCCAATCTCCTACAATGAGCAGTTCTTC
CDR3: CASSLGAASPISYNEQFF
V: TRBV5-1
J: TRBJ2-1
D: NA
size: NA

DNA: TGTGCCAGCAGGTTACCGACCGTAGCGGGAGTAGGATACCAGCAGTACTTC
CDR3: CASRLPTVAGVGYQQYF
V: TRBV28
J: TRBJ2-7
D: TRBD2
size: few